Listed below are T cell receptor beta chains from one sample, sequenced in a study of STAT5B mutations in CD4+ large granular lymphocyte leukemia. Here immunoSEQ multiplex PCR was the method, and the copy in TCRdb shows in-frame clones only, minus some. The data contain around 5,000 clones, just over 85% of them singletons. The sequenced sample was PBMCs. Every receptor here comes from a man aged 40-49 years with CD4+ T-cell large granular lymphocyte leukemia. Each CDR3 is given with its conserved first and last residue. D genes are given only for firm matches. Size is omitted from some rows. Given values are once, few, many or a class for expanded clones.

V: TRBV27; size: NA; J: TRBJ1-5; D: NA; CDR3: CASSLVGGNQPQHF; DNA: TGTGCCAGCAGTTTGGTTGGAGGCAATCAGCCCCAGCATTTT
V: TRBV4-2; size: NA; J: TRBJ2-7; D: NA; CDR3: CASSQDISGGSSYEQYF; DNA: TGTGCCAGCAGCCAAGATATATCGGGGGGCAGCTCCTACGAGCAGTACTTC
V: TRBV10-3; size: NA; J: TRBJ1-5; D: NA; CDR3: CAISESGPSNQPQHF; DNA: TGTGCCATCAGTGAGTCTGGCCCTAGCAATCAGCCCCAGCATTTT
V: TRBV10-3; size: NA; J: TRBJ2-1; D: NA; CDR3: CAIRGQNDNEQFF; DNA: TGTGCCATCAGAGGACAGAACGACAATGAGCAGTTCTTC
V: TRBV6-1; size: NA; J: TRBJ1-1; D: NA; CDR3: CASGGRTEAFF; DNA: TGTGCCAGTGGGGGAAGGACTGAAGCTTTCTTT
V: TRBV21-1; size: NA; J: TRBJ1-4; D: NA; CDR3: CASKGRAVNEKLFF; DNA: TGTGCCAGCAAAGGGAGGGCGGTAAATGAAAAACTGTTTTTT
V: TRBV7-9; size: once; J: TRBJ1-1; D: NA; CDR3: CASSSRMEHTEAFF; DNA: TGTGCCAGCAGCTCCAGGATGGAGCACACTGAAGCTTTCTTT
V: TRBV10-3; size: NA; J: TRBJ2-1; D: TRBD1; CDR3: CAISENGQGAGEQFF; DNA: TGTGCCATCAGTGAGAACGGACAGGGGGCGGGTGAGCAGTTCTTC
V: TRBV14; size: NA; J: TRBJ2-4; D: NA; CDR3: CASSQLRDKNIQYF; DNA: TGTGCCAGCAGCCAACTGAGAGACAAAAACATTCAGTACTTC
V: TRBV30; size: NA; J: TRBJ1-5; D: TRBD1; CDR3: CAWSHRTGGFGQPQHF; DNA: TGTGCCTGGAGTCATCGTACAGGGGGCTTCGGTCAGCCCCAGCATTTT
V: TRBV5-4; size: once; J: TRBJ2-1; D: NA; CDR3: CASSLGPSSYNEQFF; DNA: TGTGCCAGCAGCTTGGGACCTAGCTCCTACAATGAGCAGTTCTTC
V: TRBV5-1; size: NA; J: TRBJ2-7; D: NA; CDR3: CASSGGSGTGEQYF; DNA: TGCGCCAGCAGCGGTGGTAGCGGGACAGGCGAGCAGTACTTC
V: TRBV28; size: NA; J: TRBJ2-2; D: TRBD1; CDR3: CASSFRRGRLGELFF; DNA: TGTGCCAGCAGTTTCCGAAGGGGGCGGCTCGGGGAGCTGTTTTTT
V: TRBV11-3; size: NA; J: TRBJ2-1; D: TRBD2; CDR3: CASSLISSGASYNEQFF; DNA: TGTGCCAGCAGCTTAATTTCTAGCGGAGCGTCCTACAATGAGCAGTTCTTC
V: TRBV6-6; size: once; J: TRBJ1-2; D: NA; CDR3: CASVHRPNYGYTF; DNA: TGTGCCAGCGTGCACAGACCTAACTATGGCTACACCTTC
V: TRBV27; size: NA; J: TRBJ1-2; D: NA; CDR3: CASSYDARRYGYTF; DNA: TGTGCCAGCAGTTACGACGCACGGAGGTATGGCTACACCTTC
V: TRBV7-2; size: NA; J: TRBJ2-1; D: NA; CDR3: CASSLTHSGYNEQFF; DNA: TGTGCCAGCAGCTTAACTCATAGTGGATACAATGAGCAGTTCTTC
V: TRBV30; size: NA; J: TRBJ2-1; D: NA; CDR3: CAWSVASSNVQFF; DNA: TGTGCCTGGAGTGTAGCCAGCTCCAATGTGCAGTTCTTC
V: TRBV7-9; size: NA; J: TRBJ2-7; D: NA; CDR3: CASSLRAGTYEQYF; DNA: TGTGCCAGCAGCTTACGGGCGGGGACCTACGAGCAGTACTTC
V: TRBV5-1; size: NA; J: TRBJ2-1; D: NA; CDR3: CASSLFARVGLYNEQFF; DNA: TGCGCCAGCAGCCTGTTTGCCCGGGTAGGCCTCTACAATGAGCAGTTCTTC
V: TRBV2; size: NA; J: TRBJ2-7; D: NA; CDR3: CASSERQVLEQYF; DNA: TGTGCCAGCAGTGAGAGACAGGTGCTCGAGCAGTACTTC
V: TRBV11-3; size: NA; J: TRBJ2-1; D: NA; CDR3: CASSLDIYNEQFF; DNA: TGTGCCAGCAGCTTAGATATATACAATGAGCAGTTCTTC
V: TRBV30; size: once; J: TRBJ1-2; D: NA; CDR3: CAWSGWGMEGYTF; DNA: TGTGCCTGGAGTGGGTGGGGAATGGAGGGCTACACCTTC
V: TRBV7-6; size: NA; J: TRBJ1-1; D: NA; CDR3: CASSLYRDSEAFF; DNA: TGTGCCAGCAGCTTGTACAGGGACTCTGAAGCTTTCTTT
V: TRBV7-2; size: NA; J: TRBJ2-1; D: TRBD2; CDR3: CASSLSLAGGHEQFF; DNA: TGTGCCAGCAGCTTAAGCCTAGCGGGAGGACATGAGCAGTTCTTC
V: TRBV11-1; size: NA; J: TRBJ2-7; D: TRBD1; CDR3: CASSSRTGSDEQYF; DNA: TGTGCCAGCAGCTCTCGGACAGGGTCCGACGAGCAGTACTTC
V: TRBV7-9; size: once; J: TRBJ1-4; D: NA; CDR3: CASSLVLATNEKLFF; DNA: TGTGCCAGCAGCTTAGTCCTAGCAACTAATGAAAAACTGTTTTTT
V: TRBV19; size: NA; J: TRBJ1-1; D: NA; CDR3: CASSVRDGSMNTEAFF; DNA: TGTGCCAGTAGTGTCCGGGACGGGTCCATGAACACTGAAGCTTTCTTT
V: TRBV13; size: NA; J: TRBJ2-1; D: TRBD2; CDR3: CASSLSGARSSYNEQFF; DNA: TGTGCCAGCAGCCTTAGCGGGGCTAGGAGCTCCTACAATGAGCAGTTCTTC
V: TRBV7-2; size: NA; J: TRBJ2-3; D: NA; CDR3: CASSPGDSSTDTQYF; DNA: TGTGCCAGCAGCCCGGGGGACAGCTCCACAGATACGCAGTATTTT
V: TRBV30; size: NA; J: TRBJ2-1; D: NA; CDR3: CAWSPQGLSSYNEQFF; DNA: TGTGCCTGGAGTCCACAGGGATTGAGCTCCTACAATGAGCAGTTCTTC
V: TRBV2; size: NA; J: TRBJ2-5; D: NA; CDR3: CASTVRGKTQYF; DNA: TGTGCCAGCACGGTTAGGGGGAAGACCCAGTACTTC
V: TRBV5-1; size: NA; J: TRBJ1-1; D: NA; CDR3: CASSASENTEAFF; DNA: TGCGCCAGCAGCGCCTCGGAGAACACTGAAGCTTTCTTT
V: TRBV9; size: once; J: TRBJ2-3; D: TRBD2; CDR3: CASSQSGGRTDTQYF; DNA: TGTGCCAGCAGCCAAAGCGGGGGACGCACAGATACGCAGTATTTT
V: TRBV7-6; size: NA; J: TRBJ2-1; D: NA; CDR3: CASSSGGRVDEQFF; DNA: TGTGCCAGCAGCTCCGGGGGGCGGGTGGATGAGCAGTTCTTC
V: TRBV18; size: NA; J: TRBJ2-5; D: NA; CDR3: CASSTSIQETQYF; DNA: TGTGCCAGCTCAACCTCCATCCAAGAGACCCAGTACTTC
V: TRBV15; size: NA; J: TRBJ2-5; D: NA; CDR3: CATSRDRRSLGTQYF; DNA: TGTGCCACCAGCAGAGATAGACGCAGCCTCGGGACCCAGTACTTC
V: TRBV6-4; size: NA; J: TRBJ1-2; D: TRBD1; CDR3: CASRPGTENYGYTF; DNA: TGTGCCAGCAGACCCGGGACAGAAAACTATGGCTACACCTTC
V: TRBV13; size: NA; J: TRBJ2-7; D: TRBD1; CDR3: CASSPSGTGPYEQYF; DNA: TGTGCCAGCAGCCCCTCCGGGACAGGGCCCTACGAGCAGTACTTC
V: TRBV6-6; size: NA; J: TRBJ2-1; D: NA; CDR3: CASSHSRSSYNEQFF; DNA: TGTGCCAGCAGCCATAGCCGGAGCTCCTACAATGAGCAGTTCTTC
V: TRBV18; size: NA; J: TRBJ2-7; D: NA; CDR3: CASSQGVSSYEQYF; DNA: TGTGCCAGCTCACAGGGGGTAAGCTCCTACGAGCAGTACTTC
V: TRBV5-4; size: NA; J: TRBJ2-3; D: NA; CDR3: CASSLEGSDTQYF; DNA: TGTGCCAGCAGCTTGGAAGGGTCAGATACGCAGTATTTT
V: TRBV7-7; size: NA; J: TRBJ2-1; D: NA; CDR3: CASSLEAGTEQFF; DNA: TGTGCTAGCAGCTTAGAAGCGGGTACTGAGCAGTTCTTC
V: TRBV11-3; size: few; J: TRBJ1-1; D: NA; CDR3: CASSRQYDTEAFF; DNA: TGTGCCAGCAGTCGACAGTACGACACTGAAGCTTTCTTT
V: TRBV27; size: NA; J: TRBJ1-5; D: NA; CDR3: CASSRGRQPQHF; DNA: TGTGCCAGCAGTAGGGGGAGGCAGCCCCAGCATTTT
V: TRBV10-3; size: NA; J: TRBJ1-4; D: TRBD1; CDR3: CAISLGTGGSNEKLFF; DNA: TGTGCCATCAGCCTAGGGACAGGGGGATCTAATGAAAAACTGTTTTTT
V: TRBV6-5; size: NA; J: TRBJ2-2; D: NA; CDR3: CASSYNRPGELFF; DNA: TGTGCCAGCAGTTACAATCGTCCCGGGGAGCTGTTTTTT
V: TRBV6-5; size: NA; J: TRBJ2-1; D: NA; CDR3: CASRTGTSLYNEQFF; DNA: TGTGCCAGCAGAACCGGGACAAGCCTCTACAATGAGCAGTTCTTC
V: TRBV30; size: NA; J: TRBJ2-2; D: NA; CDR3: CAWARLANTGELFF; DNA: TGTGCCTGGGCAAGACTAGCGAACACCGGGGAGCTGTTTTTT
V: TRBV2; size: NA; J: TRBJ1-1; D: NA; CDR3: CASTGRPGSLNTEAFF; DNA: TGTGCCAGCACGGGTCGTCCCGGTTCTCTGAACACTGAAGCTTTCTTT
V: TRBV7-2; size: NA; J: TRBJ2-4; D: NA; CDR3: CASSRLGQGDIQYF; DNA: TGTGCCAGCAGCCGGCTCGGGCAGGGAGACATTCAGTACTTC
V: TRBV11-3; size: NA; J: TRBJ2-7; D: NA; CDR3: CASSLDRGGSTYEQYF; DNA: TGTGCCAGCAGCTTAGATCGTGGGGGGAGCACCTACGAGCAGTACTTC
V: TRBV28; size: NA; J: TRBJ2-7; D: TRBD1; CDR3: CASSLDFWDRAAYEQYF; DNA: TGTGCCAGCAGTTTAGACTTCTGGGACAGGGCCGCCTACGAGCAGTACTTC
V: TRBV6-1; size: NA; J: TRBJ2-7; D: TRBD1; CDR3: CASSEGTVSYEQYF; DNA: TGTGCCAGCAGTGAGGGGACAGTCTCCTACGAGCAGTACTTC
V: TRBV9; size: NA; J: TRBJ2-3; D: NA; CDR3: CASRRGSNTDTQYF; DNA: TGTGCCAGCAGAAGGGGAAGCAACACAGATACGCAGTATTTT
V: TRBV7-2; size: once; J: TRBJ2-4; D: TRBD1; CDR3: CASSLRGRGKNIQYF; DNA: TGTGCCAGCAGCCTCAGGGGGCGCGGCAAAAACATTCAGTACTTC